One and the same sample provided the 5 T cell receptor beta chains below, sequenced in a study of T cell responses to AZD1222 COVID-19 vaccine. Some clones are missing from TCRdb's copy, which holds only in-frame ones; the method was immunoSEQ multiplex PCR. This table has about 88,000 clones, approximately 91% appearing once. The sequencing here drew on peripheral blood, taken on day 0 of AZD1222 vaccination. The origin of the receptors is an adult in good health.

V is TRBV3-1 (or the pseudogene TRBV3-2) and J is TRBJ1-3, with 7 bases aligning to TRBD1. Germline V CDR1 and CDR2: LGHDT, YNNKEL (reference sequence). This CDR3 has 17 residues. Trimming removed 3 bases from V and 1 base from J; junction bases left unmatched: 9. The CDR3 DNA is TGTGCCAGCAGCCAGGTCCGACAGGGACGTTCTGGAAACACCATATATTTT. This gives the protein CASSQVRQGRSGNTIYF.

The chain employs TRBV2 and TRBJ1-5; possible D gene TRBD1, 6 bases. Germline V CDR1 and CDR2: SNHLY, FYNNEI. V lost 5 bases and J 4 bases, leaving 12 bases between the germline ends. The CDR3 covers 14 residues. The CDR3 spells CASSQDSFNQPQHF. The CDR3, as DNA: TGTGCCAGCAGTCAGGACAGTTTTAATCAGCCCCAGCATTTT.

The chain employs TRBV14 and TRBJ1-2, with TRBD1 as a possible D gene (5 bases). From germline, CDR1 is SGHDN and CDR2 FVKESK. This CDR3 has 13 amino acids. The V end was cut by 4 bases, the J end by 2 bases, with 8 bases between. For the CDR3, the DNA is TGTGCCAGCAGCCTGGGACGGAACTATGGCTACACCTTC. This gives the protein CASSLGRNYGYTF.

The V gene is TRBV19, the J gene TRBJ2-2, with 10 nucleotides matching TRBD1. This CDR3 has 16 residues. The germline V gene has CDR1 LNHDA and CDR2 SQIVND (reference sequence). V gave up 5 bases and J gave up 2 bases; unmatched junction bases: 5. CDR3 DNA sequence: TGTGCCAGTAGTGAGGGGACAGGGGCAAACACCGGGGAGCTGTTTTTT. Translated, it gives CASSEGTGANTGELFF.

The chain uses TRBV7-2 and TRBJ1-2; D uncertain. CDR1 and CDR2 from the germline V gene are SGHTA and FQGNSA. V was clipped by 1 base and J by 1 base, with 7 bases between them. CDR3 length equals 14 residues. This CDR3 reads CASSLVGGNYGYTF. The CDR3, as DNA: TGTGCCAGCAGCTTAGTGGGCGGTAACTATGGCTACACCTTC.